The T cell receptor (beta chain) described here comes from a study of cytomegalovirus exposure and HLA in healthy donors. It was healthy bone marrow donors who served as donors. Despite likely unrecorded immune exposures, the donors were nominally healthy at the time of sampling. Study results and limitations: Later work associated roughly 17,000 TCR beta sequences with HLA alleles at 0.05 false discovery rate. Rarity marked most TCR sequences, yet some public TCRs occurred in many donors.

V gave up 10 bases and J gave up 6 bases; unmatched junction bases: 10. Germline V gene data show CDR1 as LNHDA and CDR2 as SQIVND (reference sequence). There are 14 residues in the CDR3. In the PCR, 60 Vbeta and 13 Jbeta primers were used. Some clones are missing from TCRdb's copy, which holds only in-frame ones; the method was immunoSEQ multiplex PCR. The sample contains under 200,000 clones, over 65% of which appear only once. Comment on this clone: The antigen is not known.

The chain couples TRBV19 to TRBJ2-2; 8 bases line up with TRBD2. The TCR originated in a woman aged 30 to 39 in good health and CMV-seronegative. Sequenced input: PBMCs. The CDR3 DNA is TGTGCCACCCGATATCGGGGGGGGGCCGGGGAGCTGTTTTTT. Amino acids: CATRYRGGAGELFF.